The 12 T cell receptor beta chains below come from one sample, sequenced in a study of CD8 T cells in ankylosing spondylitis. One entry per CDR3 protein results from TCRdb running MiXCR on the 5' RACE reads. The table records some 250,000 distinct CDR3 sequences, around 11% of them present only once. Sequences were obtained from blood, either unsorted or a sorted T cell fraction (not recorded which). The receptors were sampled from a male donor with ankylosing spondylitis or in good health (not recorded which).

The chain has TRBV7-8 and TRBJ2-1; D remains unclear. Trimming removed 3 bases at V and 8 bases at J, with 11 bases between. CDR1 is SGHVS, CDR2 FQNEAQ, per germline. This CDR3 has 13 amino acids. The CDR3 DNA follows: TGTGCCAGCAGCTTGGGCCTCGGAGATGAGCAGTTCTTC. Its protein is CASSLGLGDEQFF.

This clonotype was seen ten or more times. The chain joins TRBV12-3 or TRBV12-4 to TRBJ2-1; 10 nucleotides agree with TRBD2. This CDR3 has 14 residues. Trimming removed 7 bases from V and 7 bases from J; junction bases left unmatched: 7. The CDR3 DNA is TGTGCCAGCAACCCTAGCGGGGGCAAGAATGAGCAGTTCTTC. This sequence encodes CASNPSGGKNEQFF.

This clonotype was recorded many times. V usage is TRBV28 and J usage is TRBJ1-5; TRBD1 agrees at 10 bases. The CDR3 is made up of 16 amino acids. CDR1 is MDHEN and CDR2 is SYDVKM in the germline V gene. Trimming at V came to 2 bases and at J to 1 base, leaving 2 bases not matched to a gene. In nucleotides, the CDR3 is TGTGCCAGCAGTTTAGGGACAGGGGTCAGCAATCAGCCCCAGCATTTT. This translates into CASSLGTGVSNQPQHF.

The sample holds many counts of this clonotype. The V and J genes are TRBV29-1 and TRBJ2-1; D may be TRBD2 (6 bases). V gave up 0 bases and J gave up 8 bases, with 14 bases separating them. The CDR3 is 14 amino acids. Germline CDR1 and CDR2: SQVTM and ANQGSEA. Written as DNA, the CDR3 is TGCAGCGTTGAAGATCCCACTAGCCCGGATGAGCAGTTCTTC. Amino acids: CSVEDPTSPDEQFF.

This clonotype was picked up many times. J is TRBJ2-2 and V is TRBV7-9; D remains ambiguous. V was shortened by 4 bases and J by 4 bases, with 10 bases between the two germline ends. CDR3 length: 14 amino acids. CDR1 is SEHNR, CDR2 FQNEAQ, per germline (reference sequence). The CDR3 DNA follows: TGTGCCAGCAGCTCCCCCCTTCTCACCGGGGAGCTGTTTTTT. It encodes CASSSPLLTGELFF. Together with reference TRBV7-9 and TRBJ2-2, the CDR3 gives the full variable domain: DTGVSQNPRHKITKRGQNVTFRCDPISEHNRLYWYRQTLGQGPEFLTYFQNEAQLEKSRLLSDRFSAERPKGSFSTLEIQRTEQGDSAMYLCASSSPLLTGELFFGEGSRLTVL.

At least ten counts were recorded for this clonotype. The rearrangement joins TRBV5-6 to TRBJ1-1; no reliable D call. CDR1 is SGHDT, CDR2 YYEEEE, per germline. V lost 1 base and J lost 4, with 5 bases in between. CDR3 size: 12 residues. The CDR3 sequence is CASSLTLTEAFF. The CDR3 nucleotides are TGTGCCAGCAGCTTGACGCTCACTGAAGCTTTCTTT.

This clonotype showed up many times. The chain is built from TRBV5-8 and TRBJ2-7; a possible D gene is TRBD1 (6 bases). Trimming left V 0 bases short and J 0 bases short, with 16 bases between. The CDR3 is 17 residues long. Germline values: CDR1 SGHTS, CDR2 YDEGEE. The CDR3 loop reads CASSLVFGQGSSYEQYF. The CDR3 nucleotides read TGTGCCAGCAGCTTGGTATTTGGGCAGGGGAGCTCCTACGAGCAGTACTTC.

V is TRBV3-1 and J is TRBJ2-1; maybe TRBD1 (6 bases). This CDR3 contains 14 residues. V was cut by 3 bases and J by 4 bases, with 10 bases left in between. Germline lookup yields CDR1 LGHDT and CDR2 YNNKEL (reference sequence). CDR3 in amino acids: CASSQATGYNEQFF. In nucleotides, the CDR3 is TGTGCCAGCAGCCAGGCTACAGGGTACAATGAGCAGTTCTTC.

The chain uses TRBV5-5 and TRBJ1-2; TRBD1 matches 9 bases. Losses at the gene ends were 0 bases for V and 8 bases for J; bases not matched to a gene: 8. The germline V gene has CDR1 SGHKS and CDR2 YYEKEE (reference sequence). The CDR3 contains 15 residues. CDR3 in amino acids: CASSLEPGTGKGYTF. CDR3 sequence (DNA): TGTGCCAGCAGCTTGGAGCCCGGGACAGGGAAGGGCTACACCTTC.

The rearrangement uses TRBV24-1 and TRBJ2-1; possibly TRBD1 for D (5 bases). V lost 5 bases and J 3 bases, leaving 10 bases between the germline ends. The CDR3 has 14 amino acids. Germline-derived CDR1 and CDR2 are KGHDR and SFDVKD. CDR3 sequence: CATSGRQGYNEQFF. The CDR3 DNA is TGTGCCACCAGTGGACGGCAGGGCTACAATGAGCAGTTCTTC.

This clonotype was seen repeatedly, ten times or more. The chain links TRBV25-1 to TRBJ1-1; D unclear. Germline values: CDR1 MGHDK, CDR2 SYGVNS. Deletions cut 5 bases from V and 2 bases from J, with 12 bases between. The CDR3 totals 14 residues. The chain's CDR3 is CASSIAAGNTEAFF. The DNA of the CDR3 is TGTGCCAGCAGTATCGCCGCCGGTAACACTGAAGCTTTCTTT. Supplemented by reference TRBV25-1 and TRBJ1-1, the full variable domain reads EADIYQTPRYLVIGTGKKITLECSQTMGHDKMYWYQQDPGMELHLIHYSYGVNSTEKGDLSSESTVSRIRTEHFPLTLESARPSHTSQYLCASSIAAGNTEAFFGQGTRLTVV.

This clonotype has at least ten counts. The rearrangement joins TRBV11-2 to TRBJ1-2; 8 positions match TRBD1. Germline V gene sequence: CDR1 SGHAT, CDR2 FQNNGV. The junction had 15 bases not matched to a gene; V was cut back by 2 bases and J by 4 bases. This CDR3 contains 18 residues. As DNA, the CDR3 is TGTGCCAGCAGCTTACGTCCCGGGACAGGTCATGGCACCTATGGCTACACCTTC. Protein product: CASSLRPGTGHGTYGYTF.